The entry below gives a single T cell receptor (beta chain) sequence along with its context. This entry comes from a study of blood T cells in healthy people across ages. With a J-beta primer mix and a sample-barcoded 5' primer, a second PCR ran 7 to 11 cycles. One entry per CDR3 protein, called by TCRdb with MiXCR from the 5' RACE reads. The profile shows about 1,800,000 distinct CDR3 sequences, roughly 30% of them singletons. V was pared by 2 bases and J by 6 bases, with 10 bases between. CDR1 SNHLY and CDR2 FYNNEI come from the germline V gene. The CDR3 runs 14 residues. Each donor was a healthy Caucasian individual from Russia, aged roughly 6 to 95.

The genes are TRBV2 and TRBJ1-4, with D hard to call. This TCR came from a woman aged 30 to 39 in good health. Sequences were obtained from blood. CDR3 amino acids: CASSERRIDEKLFF. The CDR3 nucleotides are TGTGCCAGCAGTGAACGAAGGATTGATGAAAAACTGTTTTTT.